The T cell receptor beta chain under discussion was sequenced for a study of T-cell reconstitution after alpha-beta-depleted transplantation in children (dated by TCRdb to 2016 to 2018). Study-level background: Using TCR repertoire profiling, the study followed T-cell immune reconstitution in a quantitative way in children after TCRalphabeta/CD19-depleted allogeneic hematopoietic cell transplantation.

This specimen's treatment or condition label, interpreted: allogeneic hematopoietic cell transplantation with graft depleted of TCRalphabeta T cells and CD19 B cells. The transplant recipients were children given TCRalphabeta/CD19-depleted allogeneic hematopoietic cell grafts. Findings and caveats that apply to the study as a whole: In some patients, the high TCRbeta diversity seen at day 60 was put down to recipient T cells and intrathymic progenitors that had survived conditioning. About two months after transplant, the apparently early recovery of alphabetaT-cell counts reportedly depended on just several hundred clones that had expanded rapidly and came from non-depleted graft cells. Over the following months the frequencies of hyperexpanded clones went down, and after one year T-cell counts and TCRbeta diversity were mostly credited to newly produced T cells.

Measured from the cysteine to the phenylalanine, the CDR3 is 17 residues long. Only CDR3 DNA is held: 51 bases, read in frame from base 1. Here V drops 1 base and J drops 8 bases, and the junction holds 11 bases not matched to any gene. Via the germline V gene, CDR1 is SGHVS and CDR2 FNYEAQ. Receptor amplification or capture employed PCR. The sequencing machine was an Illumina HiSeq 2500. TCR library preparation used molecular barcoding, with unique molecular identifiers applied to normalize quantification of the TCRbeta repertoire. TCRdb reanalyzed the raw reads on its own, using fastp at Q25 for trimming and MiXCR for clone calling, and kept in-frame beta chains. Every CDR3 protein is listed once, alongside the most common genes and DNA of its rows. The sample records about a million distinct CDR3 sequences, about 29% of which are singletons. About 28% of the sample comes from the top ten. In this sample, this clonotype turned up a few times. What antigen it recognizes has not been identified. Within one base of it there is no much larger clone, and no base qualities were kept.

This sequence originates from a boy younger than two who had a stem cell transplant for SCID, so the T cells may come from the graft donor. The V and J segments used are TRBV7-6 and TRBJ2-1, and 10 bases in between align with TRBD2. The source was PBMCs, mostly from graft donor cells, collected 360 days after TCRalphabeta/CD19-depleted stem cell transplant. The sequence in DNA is TGTGCCAGCAGCTTAGGAGCGGGGGGGGCCATACCCGATGAGCAGTTCTTC. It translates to CASSLGAGGAIPDEQFF. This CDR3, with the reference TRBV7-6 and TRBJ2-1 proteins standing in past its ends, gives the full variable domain GAGVSQSPRYKVTKRGQDVALRCDPISGHVSLYWYRQALGQGPEFLTYFNYEAQQDKSGLPNDRFSAERPEGSISTLTIQRTEQRDSAMYRCASSLGAGGAIPDEQFFGPGTRLTVL.